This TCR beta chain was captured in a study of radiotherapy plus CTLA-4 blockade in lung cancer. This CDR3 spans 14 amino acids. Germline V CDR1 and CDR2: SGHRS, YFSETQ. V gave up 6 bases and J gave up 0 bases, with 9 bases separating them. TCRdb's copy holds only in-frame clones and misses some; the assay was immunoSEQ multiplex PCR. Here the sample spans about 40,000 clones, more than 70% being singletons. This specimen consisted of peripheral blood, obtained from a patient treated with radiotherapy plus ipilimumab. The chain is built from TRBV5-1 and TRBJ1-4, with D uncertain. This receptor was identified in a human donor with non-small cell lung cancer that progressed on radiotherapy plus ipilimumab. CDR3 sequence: CASTGLATNEKLFF. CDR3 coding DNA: TGCGCCAGCACCGGTCTAGCAACTAATGAAAAACTGTTTTTT. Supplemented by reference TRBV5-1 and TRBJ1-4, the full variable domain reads KAGVTQTPRYLIKTRGQQVTLSCSPISGHRSVSWYQQTPGQGLQFLFEYFSETQRNKGNFPGRFSGRQFSNSRSEMNVSTLELGDSALYLCASTGLATNEKLFFGSGTQLSVL.